The rows below give T cell receptor beta chains drawn from one sample of a study of blood T cells in healthy people across ages. TCRdb reanalysed the 5' RACE reads using MiXCR and keeps one entry per CDR3 protein. The sample lists about 830,000 distinct CDR3 sequences, about 59% seen once, with 28% in the top ten. The sequenced material came from blood. The receptor set was obtained from a man aged 25 to 45 in good health. CDR3s include the opening cysteine and the closing phenylalanine or tryptophan. A D gene is named only where the DNA matches it firmly. A clone size is listed for some rows: how often the clone was seen (once, few, many), or a class if it is expanded.

clone size: -
J gene: TRBJ1-1
D gene: -
CDR3 length: 14
V gene: TRBV7-2
CDR3 protein: CASSSRGQNTEAFF
CDR3 DNA: TGTGCCAGCAGCTCCCGGGGACAGAACACTGAAGCTTTCTTT

clone size: -
J gene: TRBJ1-4
D gene: -
CDR3 length: 14
V gene: TRBV5-1
CDR3 protein: CASSPVSANEKLFF
CDR3 DNA: TGCGCCAGCAGCCCGGTCTCGGCTAATGAAAAACTGTTTTTT

clone size: -
J gene: TRBJ2-7
D gene: -
CDR3 length: 14
V gene: TRBV3-1
CDR3 protein: CASSTGGTAYEQYF
CDR3 DNA: TGTGCCAGCAGTACGGGCGGGACAGCCTACGAGCAGTACTTC

clone size: -
J gene: TRBJ2-1
D gene: -
CDR3 length: 12
V gene: TRBV6-2/TRBV6-3
CDR3 protein: CASSYSLREQFF
CDR3 DNA: TGTGCCAGCAGTTACTCCCTTCGGGAGCAGTTCTTC

clone size: -
J gene: TRBJ1-5
D gene: TRBD1
CDR3 length: 14
V gene: TRBV6-2/TRBV6-3
CDR3 protein: CASRGQDDRGPQHF
CDR3 DNA: TGTGCCAGTCGGGGACAGGACGACCGGGGACCCCAGCATTTT

clone size: -
J gene: TRBJ2-3
D gene: TRBD2
CDR3 length: 15
V gene: TRBV4-3
CDR3 protein: CASSQQRELTDTQYF
CDR3 DNA: TGCGCCAGCAGCCAACAGCGGGAGCTCACAGATACGCAGTATTTT

clone size: -
J gene: TRBJ2-7
D gene: -
CDR3 length: 14
V gene: TRBV9
CDR3 protein: CASSVGQTSYEQYF
CDR3 DNA: TGTGCCAGCAGCGTAGGACAGACCTCCTACGAGCAGTACTTC

clone size: -
J gene: TRBJ1-4
D gene: -
CDR3 length: 17
V gene: TRBV18
CDR3 protein: CASSPKSRRSTNEKLFF
CDR3 DNA: TGTGCCAGCTCACCAAAGTCGAGGCGATCAACTAATGAAAAACTGTTTTTT

clone size: few
J gene: TRBJ2-1
D gene: TRBD1
CDR3 length: 13
V gene: TRBV4-3
CDR3 protein: CASSQTGGREQFF
CDR3 DNA: TGCGCCAGCAGCCAGACAGGGGGCCGTGAGCAGTTCTTC

clone size: -
J gene: TRBJ2-2
D gene: -
CDR3 length: 16
V gene: TRBV4-3
CDR3 protein: CASSLGGTANTGELFF
CDR3 DNA: TGCGCCAGCAGCCTCGGAGGGACCGCGAACACCGGGGAGCTGTTTTTT

clone size: -
J gene: TRBJ2-7
D gene: -
CDR3 length: 12
V gene: TRBV29-1
CDR3 protein: CSVADGVREQYF
CDR3 DNA: TGCAGCGTTGCCGACGGAGTACGCGAGCAGTACTTC

clone size: few
J gene: TRBJ2-5
D gene: -
CDR3 length: 15
V gene: TRBV29-1
CDR3 protein: CSVEGTYSAQETQYF
CDR3 DNA: TGCAGCGTTGAAGGCACGTACAGTGCACAAGAGACCCAGTACTTC

clone size: -
J gene: TRBJ2-3
D gene: TRBD2
CDR3 length: 15
V gene: TRBV9
CDR3 protein: CASARGGASTDTQYF
CDR3 DNA: TGTGCCAGCGCCCGGGGGGGGGCCAGCACAGATACGCAGTATTTT

clone size: -
J gene: TRBJ2-7
D gene: -
CDR3 length: 16
V gene: TRBV20-1
CDR3 protein: CSARDPVTTHHGQQYF
CDR3 DNA: TGCAGTGCTAGAGATCCGGTGACGACACACCATGGCCAGCAGTACTTC

clone size: -
J gene: TRBJ2-3
D gene: TRBD1
CDR3 length: 15
V gene: TRBV4-3
CDR3 protein: CASSQEDRVTDTQYF
CDR3 DNA: TGCGCCAGCAGCCAAGAGGACAGGGTCACAGATACGCAGTATTTT

clone size: -
J gene: TRBJ2-3
D gene: -
CDR3 length: 15
V gene: TRBV7-9
CDR3 protein: CASSFTGPPMDTQYF
CDR3 DNA: TGTGCCAGCAGCTTCACGGGCCCGCCCATGGATACGCAGTATTTT